A single sample gave rise to the 29 T cell receptor beta chains below, sequenced in a study of shared clonotypes between healthy human individuals. This table comes from immunoSEQ multiplex PCR, and its TCRdb copy is limited to in-frame clones, with some not included. The sample shows millions of clones, roughly 95% of them seen only once. Terminally differentiated effector memory CD45RA+ cells were left out of the naive CD8 fraction, which was CD45RO-negative and positively selected for CCR7. The sequenced sample was naive CD8+ T cells sorted from blood. These receptors were collected from a man between 18 and 35 years old in good health.

This chain connects TRBV28 to TRBJ2-2; D is unclear. The germline V gene has CDR1 MDHEN and CDR2 SYDVKM. V was pared by 2 bases and J by 8 bases, with 9 bases between. CDR3 length equals 13 residues. The CDR3 nucleotides are TGTGCCAGCAGTTTAGGATGGAGTGGGGAGCTGTTTTTT. As protein: CASSLGWSGELFF.

V gene TRBV7-9 combines with J gene TRBJ1-2; TRBD1 agrees at 8 bases. The germline V gene has CDR1 SEHNR and CDR2 FQNEAQ (reference sequence). Unmatched junction bases numbered 7, after V lost 2 bases and J lost 2 bases. This CDR3 has 16 amino acids. CDR3 nucleotide sequence: TGTGCCAGCAGCTTAACGGACAGGGCCTTCAACTATGGCTACACCTTC. This encodes CASSLTDRAFNYGYTF.

About this clone: Other DNA sequences within the sample encode an identical CDR3. The rearrangement uses TRBV19 and TRBJ2-7, with a tentative D call TRBD1 (5 bases). Germline V lookup: CDR1 LNHDA, CDR2 SQIVND (reference sequence). The ends were cut back, 6 bases at V and 3 bases at J, with 12 bases in the middle. The CDR3 is made up of 13 amino acids. CDR3 sequence (DNA): TGTGCCAGTAGCCCAGGGTTAAGCTACGAGCAGTACTTC. Its translation is CASSPGLSYEQYF.

The J gene is TRBJ2-1, the V gene TRBV7-9; TRBD2 matches 10 bases. The germline V gene has CDR1 SEHNR and CDR2 FQNEAQ (reference sequence). V shed 5 bases, J shed 0 bases, and the junction held 7 bases outside the gene matches. The CDR3 contains 17 residues. The CDR3 protein is CASSLWTSGYSYNEQFF. In DNA form, the CDR3 reads TGTGCCAGCAGCCTTTGGACTAGCGGCTACTCCTACAATGAGCAGTTCTTC.

The V and J genes are TRBV4-3 and TRBJ1-2; no definite D call. V was trimmed by 1 base and J by 0 bases, leaving 9 bases between them. The CDR3 runs 15 residues. Germline V gene lookup returns CDR1 LGHNA and CDR2 YSLEER. The CDR3 DNA sequence: TGCGCCAGCAGCCAAGTGGAAGGGTCTAACTATGGCTACACCTTC. Translation gives CASSQVEGSNYGYTF.

This sequence joins TRBV4-3 and TRBJ1-1, with 10 bases matching TRBD1. The V gene's germline CDR1 is LGHNA and CDR2 YSLEER. V trimming: 7 bases; J trimming: 11 bases; junction bases outside the gene matches: 13. The CDR3 totals 14 residues. The DNA of the CDR3 is TGCGCCAGCACCGTGGACAGGGGGTTTCAAGGTGCTTTCTTT. Encoded protein: CASTVDRGFQGAFF.

Remarks on this clone: The sample contains more than one DNA sequence encoding this CDR3. This sequence joins TRBV7-9 and TRBJ2-7, with 7 bases aligning to TRBD2. V was pared by 7 bases and J by 7 bases, with 13 bases of the junction left unmatched. Germline CDR1 SEHNR, CDR2 FQNEAQ (reference sequence). CDR3 length: 14 amino acids. The CDR3 DNA reads TGTGCCAGCAACCAGGCTAGCGGCTTCTATGAGCAGTACTTC. This sequence encodes CASNQASGFYEQYF.

In this sample, this clone turned up once. The chain couples TRBV11-3 to TRBJ2-1; 7 positions agree with TRBD2. V lost 3 bases to trimming and J lost 4 bases; unmatched junction nucleotides: 6. The CDR3 is 15 residues long. CDR1 and CDR2 (germline): SGHNT, YENEEA. As DNA, the CDR3 is TGTGCCAGCAGCTTGGGGAGGGCGGCGTACAATGAGCAGTTCTTC. The encoded protein is CASSLGRAAYNEQFF.

A note on this clone: Other DNA sequences in this sample translate to the same CDR3. The rearrangement joins TRBV9 to TRBJ2-1; the match to TRBD2 covers 8 bases. The CDR3 sequence is 14 residues long. Germline V gives CDR1 SGDLS, CDR2 YYNGEE. Trimming removed 0 bases from V and 8 bases from J; junction bases left unmatched: 4. CDR3 residues: CASSVGGSGDEQFF. CDR3 bases: TGTGCCAGCAGCGTAGGGGGTAGCGGGGATGAGCAGTTCTTC.

With regard to this clone: This specimen includes other DNA sequences encoding the same CDR3. The chain joins TRBV19 to TRBJ1-5; D uncertain. Trimming pared 1 base from V and 6 bases from J, leaving 7 bases between. This CDR3 is 13 amino acids long. Germline V gene lookup returns CDR1 LNHDA and CDR2 SQIVND (reference sequence). CDR3 sequence (DNA): TGTGCCAGTAGTATAGGGGGAGGTCAGCCCCAGCATTTT. Translation gives CASSIGGGQPQHF.

The chain uses TRBV2 and TRBJ2-5; D is possibly TRBD2 (6 bases). Trimming removed 10 bases from V and 3 bases from J, with 12 bases in between. Germline CDR1 is SNHLY and CDR2 is FYNNEI. The CDR3 has 12 amino acids. The CDR3 protein is CANLRGEETQYF. CDR3 nucleotides: TGTGCCAACTTGCGGGGAGAAGAGACCCAGTACTTC.

This clone was counted once. This chain joins TRBV27 and TRBJ1-1; 7 positions agree with TRBD1. This CDR3 has 14 amino acids. From germline, CDR1 is MNHEY and CDR2 SMNVEV (reference sequence). Losses at the gene ends were 5 bases for V and 2 bases for J; bases not matched to a gene: 5. This CDR3 reads CASSQGQTNTEAFF. The CDR3 DNA is TGTGCCAGCAGTCAGGGACAGACTAACACTGAAGCTTTCTTT.

This clone was seen just once. The chain has TRBV19 and TRBJ1-5, with 8 bases that match TRBD1. Germline CDR1 and CDR2: LNHDA and SQIVND (reference sequence). Losses at the gene ends were 7 bases for V and 2 bases for J; bases not matched to a gene: 7. The CDR3 contains 15 residues. The CDR3 nucleotides read TGTGCCAGTATAGGTCTGACAGGGGGCAATCAGCCCCAGCATTTT. This encodes CASIGLTGGNQPQHF. The entire variable domain, with the rest obtained from reference TRBV19 and TRBJ1-5, is as follows: DGGITQSPKYLFRKEGQNVTLSCEQNLNHDAMYWYRQDPGQGLRLIYYSQIVNDFQKGDIAEGYSVSREKKESFPLTVTSAQKNPTAFYLCASIGLTGGNQPQHFGDGTRLSIL.

This chain joins TRBV6-5 and TRBJ1-1, with TRBD1 matching over 8 bases. Losses at the gene ends were 4 bases for V and 1 base for J; bases not matched to a gene: 8. Per germline, CDR1 MNHEY and CDR2 SVGAGI. The CDR3 totals 16 residues. The chain's CDR3 is CASSFKTGTGNTEAFF. In DNA, the CDR3 is TGTGCCAGCAGTTTTAAAACCGGGACAGGGAACACTGAAGCTTTCTTT.

The chain couples TRBV19 to TRBJ1-2; TRBD1 matches 9 bases. The V gene end was trimmed by 6 bases and the J gene end by 1 base; junction bases not matched to a gene: 3. The CDR3 runs 14 residues. The germline V gene encodes CDR1 LNHDA and CDR2 SQIVND (reference sequence). CDR3 region: CASRGTGINYGYTF. As DNA, the CDR3 is TGTGCCAGTAGAGGGACAGGGATTAACTATGGCTACACCTTC.

This clone was picked up one time. This sequence joins TRBV6-6 and TRBJ1-5, with D unclear. The CDR3 runs to 15 residues. V lost 4 bases and J 0 bases, leaving 10 bases between the germline ends. Per the germline V gene, CDR1 is MNHNY and CDR2 is SVGAGI (reference sequence). Here the CDR3 reads CASSSDPYSNQPQHF. The CDR3 DNA sequence: TGTGCCAGCAGTTCGGACCCTTATAGCAATCAGCCCCAGCATTTT.

The V gene is TRBV4-3, the J gene TRBJ1-2; D call uncertain. The CDR3 is 14 residues long. V lost 0 bases, J lost 3 bases, and 8 bases lay in between. The germline V gene encodes CDR1 LGHNA and CDR2 YSLEER. Written as DNA, the CDR3 is TGCGCCAGCAGCCAAGATTCGGGGTACTATGGCTACACCTTC. This codes for CASSQDSGYYGYTF.

In regard to this clone: Other DNA sequences in this specimen translate into the identical CDR3. The chain employs TRBV19 and TRBJ2-7; D is unclear. Germline V lookup: CDR1 LNHDA, CDR2 SQIVND (reference sequence). This CDR3 region has 13 residues. Trimming shortened V by 3 bases and J by 2 bases, and 8 bases separated the two germline ends. In DNA form, the CDR3 reads TGTGCCAGTAGTATCACTGCCACCTACGAGCAGTACTTC. Its translation is CASSITATYEQYF.

This chain joins TRBV11-2 and TRBJ2-7, with D possibly being TRBD1 or TRBD2 (5 bases each). This CDR3 comprises 13 residues. Germline values: CDR1 SGHAT, CDR2 FQNNGV. V was clipped by 0 bases and J by 6 bases, with 9 bases between them. For the CDR3, the DNA is TGTGCCAGCAGCTTAGAACAGGCGGGCGAGCAGTACTTC. Translating it yields CASSLEQAGEQYF.

Comments on this clone: Other DNA variants within this sample encode the same CDR3. The chain carries TRBV5-4 and TRBJ2-7; the D is unclear. Germline V CDR1 and CDR2: SGHNT, YYREEE (reference sequence). V lost 1 base and J 4 bases, leaving 6 bases between the germline ends. There are 12 residues in the CDR3. DNA for the CDR3: TGTGCCAGCAGCTTGTGGGGTTACGAGCAGTACTTC. Its protein is CASSLWGYEQYF.

The CDR3 DNA is TGCGCCAGCAGCTTGTTTATGGCTGAAAACTATGGCTACACCTTC. Residues: CASSLFMAENYGYTF. This chain connects TRBV5-1 to TRBJ1-2, with unresolved D. Trimming stripped 1 base from V and 2 bases from J, with 12 bases between. Germline V gene lookup returns CDR1 SGHRS and CDR2 YFSETQ. This CDR3 contains 15 residues.

This clone was found once. The gene calls are TRBV6-5 and TRBJ2-7, with D perhaps matching TRBD1 (6 bases). Between the trimmed V and J ends, which lost 6 bases and 0 bases, there was a span of 15 bases. The CDR3 spans 15 residues. Germline V gene sequence: CDR1 MNHEY, CDR2 SVGAGI. The CDR3 nucleotides are TGTGCCAGCAGGGCGACAGGCGAGCTCTCCTACGAGCAGTACTTC. Protein: CASRATGELSYEQYF.

This clone is a singleton in its sample. DNA for the CDR3: TGTGCCAGCAGCGAAAATACAGGATTGGACACTGAAGCTTTCTTT. This codes for CASSENTGLDTEAFF. The chain carries TRBV6-1 and TRBJ1-1, with TRBD1 as a possible D gene (5 bases). Looked up from germline, CDR1 is MNHNS and CDR2 is SASEGT. There are 15 residues in the CDR3. V was shortened by 6 bases and J by 3 bases, with 17 bases between the two germline ends.

Worth noting for this clone: This sample also contains other DNA sequences that code for the same CDR3. This chain connects TRBV19 to TRBJ1-5; 10 nucleotides align to TRBD1. J was trimmed by 5 bases and V by 4 bases; bases with no gene match: 5. In germline, CDR1 is LNHDA, CDR2 SQIVND (reference sequence). This CDR3 comprises 15 residues. Written as DNA, the CDR3 is TGTGCCAGTAGTACCTGGACAGGGGGAGATCAGCCCCAGCATTTT. Residues: CASSTWTGGDQPQHF.

V usage is TRBV28 and J usage is TRBJ2-7, with 9 bases matching TRBD1. From germline, CDR1 is MDHEN and CDR2 SYDVKM. V dropped 7 bases and J dropped 3; count of bases not matched to a gene: 7. The CDR3 extends over 14 amino acids. The CDR3 region is CASTTGTGFYEQYF. The CDR3, as DNA: TGTGCCAGCACGACCGGGACAGGGTTCTACGAGCAGTACTTC.

The chain couples TRBV6-1 to TRBJ2-7; the match to TRBD1 covers 10 bases. Germline V gene data show CDR1 as MNHNS and CDR2 as SASEGT. This CDR3 region has 15 residues. Losses at the gene ends were 3 bases for V and 6 bases for J; bases not matched to a gene: 8. The CDR3 DNA is TGTGCCAGCAGTGAGCTATACCGGGACAGGGGCGAGCAGTACTTC. It yields the protein CASSELYRDRGEQYF.

The J gene is TRBJ2-7, the V gene TRBV7-9; 10 nucleotides agree with TRBD1. V was clipped by 5 bases and J by 7 bases; unmatched bases: 14. CDR3 length: 16 amino acids. Germline V gene data show CDR1 as SEHNR and CDR2 as FQNEAQ (reference sequence). CDR3 loop: CASSKAGTGDIGEQYF. The CDR3 DNA reads TGTGCCAGCAGCAAAGCCGGGACAGGGGATATAGGAGAGCAGTACTTC. Filled out from reference TRBV7-9 and TRBJ2-7, the complete variable domain reads DTGVSQNPRHKITKRGQNVTFRCDPISEHNRLYWYRQTLGQGPEFLTYFQNEAQLEKSRLLSDRFSAERPKGSFSTLEIQRTEQGDSAMYLCASSKAGTGDIGEQYFGPGTRLTVT.

This clone has a single count. Other nucleotide sequences in the sample specify the same CDR3. The rearrangement links TRBV7-9 to TRBJ1-1; D unresolved. Deletions cut 1 base from V and 5 bases from J, with 8 bases between. CDR1 is SEHNR and CDR2 is FQNEAQ in the germline V gene (reference sequence). This CDR3 region has 13 residues. CDR3 in DNA: TGTGCCAGCAGCTTAGGGTTGGGAACTGAAGCTTTCTTT. It is translated as CASSLGLGTEAFF. The full variable domain, its missing parts supplied by reference TRBV7-9 and TRBJ1-1, is DTGVSQNPRHKITKRGQNVTFRCDPISEHNRLYWYRQTLGQGPEFLTYFQNEAQLEKSRLLSDRFSAERPKGSFSTLEIQRTEQGDSAMYLCASSLGLGTEAFFGQGTRLTVV.

This clone came up once. CDR3 DNA sequence: TGTGCCAGCAGCGGCGAGACAGGGCCCACAGATACGCAGTATTTT. Amino acid sequence: CASSGETGPTDTQYF. The rearrangement uses TRBV5-6 and TRBJ2-3; 7 bases match TRBD1. The CDR3 contains 15 residues. V lost 4 bases, J lost 2 bases, and 7 bases stayed unmatched. Looked up from germline, CDR1 is SGHDT and CDR2 is YYEEEE.